One and the same sample provided the 23 T cell receptor beta chains below, sequenced in a study of blood T cell repertoires in COVID-19. Clones were sequenced by immunoSEQ multiplex PCR, and TCRdb holds only the in-frame ones, with some missing. The sample contains roughly 50,000 clones, 84% of which appear only once. Sequencing used peripheral blood. The source of these receptors is a man aged 45-65 years with acute or convalescent COVID-19.

This clone was found once. This chain links TRBV3-1 (or the pseudogene TRBV3-2) with TRBJ2-5; TRBD2 agrees at 11 bases. This CDR3 spans 15 amino acids. V shed 4 bases and J 5 bases; nucleotides not matched to a gene: 6. Looked up from germline, CDR1 is LGHDT and CDR2 is YNNKEL (reference sequence). The CDR3 bases are TGTGCCAGCAGCCCATTAGCGGGAGGGATGGAGACCCAGTACTTC. Its translation is CASSPLAGGMETQYF.

The rearrangement links TRBV2 to TRBJ2-3; 15 bases line up with TRBD2. The length of the CDR3 is 18 residues. CDR1 SNHLY and CDR2 FYNNEI come from the germline V gene. The trim removed 10 bases at V and 2 bases at J, leaving 13 bases unmatched. DNA of the CDR3: TGTGCCACCCAAAGGGGACTAGCGGGGGGTTGGCACACAGATACGCAGTATTTT. It encodes CATQRGLAGGWHTDTQYF.

The chain uses TRBV11-2 and TRBJ1-1; 8 bases fit TRBD1. CDR1 and CDR2 from the germline V gene are SGHAT and FQNNGV. The CDR3 covers 15 residues. The V segment lost 4 bases and the J segment 1 base; nucleotides outside the gene matches: 5. DNA for the CDR3: TGTGCCAGCAGCTGGGGGACAGGTACGAACACTGAAGCTTTCTTT. It specifies CASSWGTGTNTEAFF.

This chain joins TRBV5-1 and TRBJ2-5; 9 bases are shared with TRBD2. Germline V lookup: CDR1 SGHRS, CDR2 YFSETQ. This CDR3 spans 19 amino acids. J gave up 1 base and V 0 bases, and 13 bases lay outside the gene matches. CDR3 protein: CASSLGSSGSGVAQETQYF. The CDR3, as DNA: TGCGCCAGCAGCTTGGGAAGTAGCGGGAGCGGGGTGGCCCAAGAGACCCAGTACTTC.

V gene TRBV9 combines with J gene TRBJ2-1; D may be TRBD1 (6 bases). Germline V gene sequence: CDR1 SGDLS, CDR2 YYNGEE. The CDR3 is made up of 12 amino acids. Trimming took off 5 bases at V and 6 bases at J, with 9 bases between the two ends. The CDR3 here is CASRGQRNEQFF. CDR3 coding DNA: TGTGCCAGCAGAGGACAGCGCAATGAGCAGTTCTTC. The whole variable domain, remainder taken from reference TRBV9 and TRBJ2-1, is DSGVTQTPKHLITATGQRVTLRCSPRSGDLSVYWYQQSLDQGLQFLIQYYNGEERAKGNILERFSAQQFPDLHSELNLSSLELGDSALYFCASRGQRNEQFFGPGTRLTVL.

Worth noting for this clone: The sample holds other DNA sequences that translate to the same CDR3. This chain joins TRBV7-3 and TRBJ1-2; 11 nucleotides agree with TRBD1. CDR3 size: 13 residues. V shed 5 bases and J 8 bases; nucleotides not matched to a gene: 4. The germline V gene has CDR1 SGHTA and CDR2 FQGTGA. The CDR3 DNA reads TGTGCCAGCAGCCCGGGACAGGGGGAAGGCTACACCTTC. It is translated as CASSPGQGEGYTF.

There are a few counts of this clone. The chain joins TRBV9 to TRBJ1-2; 8 positions match TRBD1. The CDR3 covers 14 residues. The trim removed 2 bases at V and 0 bases at J, leaving 0 bases unmatched. Germline CDR1 SGDLS, CDR2 YYNGEE. This chain's CDR3 is CASSVDRANYGYTF. The CDR3 DNA reads TGTGCCAGCAGCGTGGACAGGGCTAACTATGGCTACACCTTC.

CDR3 nucleotides: TGCGCCAGCAGCCAAGGCGGTCGCACAGATACGCAGTATTTT. Its translation is CASSQGGRTDTQYF. The V and J genes are TRBV4-1 and TRBJ2-3; D call uncertain. The CDR3 sequence is 14 residues long. CDR1 is MGHRA and CDR2 is YSYEKL in the germline V gene. Trimming removed 1 base at V and 1 base at J, with 6 bases between.

This chain links TRBV7-4 with TRBJ2-7; 8 nucleotides match TRBD1. Germline CDR1 reads SGHVT; CDR2 reads SQSDAQ. This CDR3 has 15 residues. Germline trimming cut 1 base from V and 2 bases from J; bases unmatched to any gene: 4. The CDR3 spells CASSLGYRGTYEQYF. CDR3 DNA: TGTGCCAGCAGCTTAGGCTACAGGGGGACCTACGAGCAGTACTTC.

V and J are TRBV5-6 and TRBJ2-7, with 8 bases aligning to TRBD1. J lost 7 bases, V lost 4 bases, and 13 bases had no gene match. CDR1 and CDR2 (germline): SGHDT, YYEEEE. This CDR3 region has 15 residues. The CDR3 sequence: CASSPDRGALQEQYF. Here the CDR3 DNA reads TGTGCCAGCAGCCCTGACAGGGGAGCCCTTCAGGAGCAGTACTTC.

This clone was observed once. This chain links TRBV2 with TRBJ1-2; 7 bases agree with TRBD1. In germline, CDR1 is SNHLY, CDR2 FYNNEI. Germline trimming cut 7 bases from V and 8 bases from J; bases unmatched to any gene: 10. The length of the CDR3 is 13 residues. The CDR3 reads CASNSDRVKGYTF. CDR3 DNA sequence: TGTGCCAGCAATTCAGACAGGGTAAAGGGCTACACCTTC.

For the CDR3, the DNA is TGTGCCAGCAGGGGGGGACAGGGGCCCTCAGAGCAGTACTTC. Its protein is CASRGGQGPSEQYF. The rearrangement links TRBV28 to TRBJ2-7, with TRBD1 matching over 10 bases. Germline CDR1 is MDHEN and CDR2 is SYDVKM. The ends lost 6 bases at V and 7 bases at J; junction bases unmatched: 9. This CDR3 spans 14 amino acids.

The V gene is TRBV7-2, the J gene TRBJ2-7; D unresolved. This CDR3 is built from 13 residues. V lost 5 bases, J lost 0 bases, and 8 bases lay in between. CDR1 and CDR2 (germline): SGHTA, FQGNSA. The CDR3 reads CASSLQASYEQYF. CDR3 nucleotide sequence: TGTGCCAGCAGCCTTCAGGCCTCCTACGAGCAGTACTTC.

This chain links TRBV10-3 with TRBJ2-3; 8 bases align to TRBD1. The CDR3 covers 14 residues. Germline lookup yields CDR1 ENHRY and CDR2 SYGVKD. Unmatched junction bases numbered 9, after V lost 7 bases and J lost 6 bases. CDR3 DNA sequence: TGTGCCATCACACCGGGACAGGTTGACGATACGCAGTATTTT. Protein product: CAITPGQVDDTQYF.

The J gene is TRBJ2-7, the V gene TRBV6-5; tentatively, D is TRBD2 (6 bases). V was clipped by 6 bases and J by 6 bases, with 21 bases between them. CDR1 and CDR2 (germline): MNHEY, SVGAGI. The CDR3 consists of 15 residues. CDR3: CASRPPTSSRPEQYF. CDR3 nucleotide sequence: TGTGCCAGCAGGCCACCGACTAGTTCCCGCCCCGAGCAGTACTTC.

The rearrangement links TRBV9 to TRBJ2-5; D is perhaps TRBD1 (5 bases). Germline-derived CDR1 and CDR2 are SGDLS and YYNGEE. V lost 0 bases, J lost 3 bases, and 12 bases lay in between. The CDR3 is 15 amino acids. The DNA for the CDR3 is TGTGCCAGCAGCGTAGGTACCAGGGTAAAAGAGACCCAGTACTTC. This translates into CASSVGTRVKETQYF.

The rearrangement links TRBV6-5 to TRBJ1-1; D is perhaps TRBD1 (6 bases). CDR3 length: 14 amino acids. Germline lookup yields CDR1 MNHEY and CDR2 SVGAGI. Trimming removed 3 bases at V and 5 bases at J, with 13 bases between. CDR3 residues: CASSYGVQGTEAFF. Written as DNA, the CDR3 is TGTGCCAGCAGTTATGGGGTGCAGGGGACTGAAGCTTTCTTT.

This clone has a handful of counts. The chain is built from TRBV25-1 and TRBJ1-6, with D possibly being TRBD1 (5 bases). V was trimmed by 4 bases and J by 4 bases, leaving 11 bases between them. The CDR3 has 15 residues. Per the germline V gene, CDR1 is MGHDK and CDR2 is SYGVNS. The CDR3 sequence is CASSGLQDYNSPLHF. The CDR3 region has the DNA TGTGCCAGCAGTGGGTTACAGGATTATAATTCACCCCTCCACTTT.

The chain carries TRBV4-1 and TRBJ2-7; 7 nucleotides align to TRBD1. V was clipped by 1 base and J by 2 bases; unmatched bases: 5. The CDR3 loop spans 15 amino acids. The germline gives CDR1 MGHRA, CDR2 YSYEKL. The CDR3 DNA sequence: TGCGCCAGCAGCCAAGGACAGGGAATAACCTACGAGCAGTACTTC. Protein product: CASSQGQGITYEQYF.

The J gene is TRBJ1-5, the V gene TRBV15, with 7 bases aligning to TRBD1. Germline V gives CDR1 LNHNV, CDR2 YYDKDF (reference sequence). The CDR3 sequence is 16 residues long. V was pared by 0 bases and J by 1 base, with 3 bases of the junction left unmatched. CDR3 sequence (DNA): TGTGCCACCAGCAGAGAGGGCAGGGGGAGCAATCAGCCCCAGCATTTT. Translated: CATSREGRGSNQPQHF. Full variable domain (remainder filled in from reference TRBV15 and TRBJ1-5): DAMVIQNPRYQVTQFGKPVTLSCSQTLNHNVMYWYQQKSSQAPKLLFHYYDKDFNNEADTPDNFQSRRPNTSFCFLDIRSPGLGDTAMYLCATSREGRGSNQPQHFGDGTRLSIL.

The gene calls are TRBV2 and TRBJ2-1, with TRBD2 as a possible D gene (6 bases). With 7 bases removed from V and 6 bases from J, the gap between germline ends came to 10 bases. CDR1 SNHLY and CDR2 FYNNEI come from the germline V gene. CDR3 size: 12 residues. The CDR3 DNA reads as TGTGCCAGCAATGGGGGAGGCAATGAGCAGTTCTTC. Its protein product is CASNGGGNEQFF.

J is TRBJ2-2 and V is TRBV7-9; D perhaps matches TRBD2 (6 bases). Germline V gives CDR1 SEHNR, CDR2 FQNEAQ (reference sequence). The CDR3 has 17 amino acids. Deletions cut 5 bases from V and 0 bases from J, with 16 bases between. CDR3 nucleotide sequence: TGTGCCAGCAGCCCGATAGTGGGGGGATCGAACACCGGGGAGCTGTTTTTT. Translation: CASSPIVGGSNTGELFF.

This clone was observed a few times. V usage is TRBV27 and J usage is TRBJ1-4, with 8 bases matching TRBD1. This CDR3 is built from 17 residues. CDR1 and CDR2 from the germline V gene are MNHEY and SMNVEV (reference sequence). With 1 base clipped from V and 8 bases from J, the junction kept 12 bases outside the gene matches. Here the CDR3 reads CASSLYGRQGAQEKLFF. The CDR3 DNA reads as TGTGCCAGCAGTTTATACGGGCGTCAGGGGGCGCAAGAAAAACTGTTTTTT. The whole variable domain, remainder taken from reference TRBV27 and TRBJ1-4, is EAQVTQNPRYLITVTGKKLTVTCSQNMNHEYMSWYRQDPGLGLRQIYYSMNVEVTDKGDVPEGYKVSRKEKRNFPLILESPSPNQTSLYFCASSLYGRQGAQEKLFFGSGTQLSVL.